This paragraph covers one TCR beta chain sequence. Its cognate antigen is unknown. The sample belongs to a study of T-cell memory formation after mild COVID-19. One entry per CDR3 protein, called by TCRdb with MiXCR from the 5' RACE reads. The data contain 150,000 to 200,000 distinct CDR3 sequences, around a tenth of them singletons. This CDR3 spans 15 amino acids. The germline gives CDR1 SGHDT, CDR2 YYEEEE. V gave up 0 bases and J gave up 2 bases, with 12 bases separating them. Findings and limits, study-wide: Certain responding clones were present in pre-infection memory, suggesting participation of cross-reactive memory. Contracting CD4+ clones sat mainly in CM and EM; CD8+ in EMRA.

The clonotype originates from a man younger than 30 who had mild COVID-19 (a few samples of this study predate the infection). Cell type and time point are not known. V is TRBV5-6 and J is TRBJ2-7, with a possible D match to TRBD2 (6 bases). The specimen sequenced was PBMCs or a T cell subset sorted from them (not recorded which). The DNA for the CDR3 is TGTGCCAGCAGCTTGGCCCCTGGAGGGACCTACGAGCAGTACTTC. It yields the protein CASSLAPGGTYEQYF.